This record looks at one T cell receptor (beta chain) sequence and its context. This sample is part of a study of shared clonotypes between healthy human individuals. The ends were cut back, 1 base at V and 10 bases at J, with 11 bases in the middle. The CDR3 has 13 residues. From germline, CDR1 is MDHEN and CDR2 SYDVKM. The assay used deep level. Per the original methods: ImmunoSEQ gave junction-only sequences without quality scores, so filtering differed. Sequencing was performed with immunoSEQ multiplex PCR; in TCRdb, only in-frame clones are kept and a portion is missing. That table gives V, J and clone size, and the DNA gave D and trimming. The sample has roughly 640,000 clones, 74% seen once.

This chain connects TRBV28 to TRBJ2-1; D gene unclear. The origin of this receptor is a woman between 25 and 40 years old in good health. Sequencing input: memory CD4+ T cells sorted from blood. Subset meaning: CD45RA-negative fraction. Written as DNA, the CDR3 is TGTGCCAGCAGTTTATCCAAGGTGGTCGAGCAGTTCTTC. As protein: CASSLSKVVEQFF.